These 25 T cell receptor beta chains originate from one sample sequenced in a study of blood T cell repertoires in COVID-19. Produced via immunoSEQ multiplex PCR; TCRdb's table is partial and in-frame only. The sample shows 300,000 to 450,000 clones, about four fifths of them seen only once. The sequenced material came from peripheral blood. The receptors come from a human donor with acute or convalescent COVID-19. The donor label of this sample is uncertain.

This CDR3 is CAWNRRTRTEAFF. CDR3 sequence (DNA): TGTGCCTGGAATCGCCGAACCAGGACTGAAGCTTTCTTT. V is TRBV30 and J is TRBJ1-1; no clear D. Trimming removed 4 bases at V and 5 bases at J, with 14 bases between. CDR3 length: 13 residues. The germline V gene encodes CDR1 GTSNPN and CDR2 SVGIG (reference sequence). The entire variable domain, with the rest obtained from reference TRBV30 and TRBJ1-1, is as follows: SQTIHQWPATLVQPVGSPLSLECTVEGTSNPNLYWYRQAAGRGLQLLFYSVGIGQISSEVPQNLSASRPQDRQFILSSKKLLLSDSGFYLCAWNRRTRTEAFFGQGTRLTVV.

This chain uses TRBV2 with TRBJ2-2, with 7 bases aligning to TRBD2. The CDR3 totals 12 residues. With V trimmed by 8 bases and J by 3 bases, 0 bases remained unmatched. CDR1 SNHLY and CDR2 FYNNEI come from the germline V gene. This chain's CDR3 is CASAGDTGELFF. The DNA of the CDR3 is TGTGCCAGCGCGGGGGACACCGGGGAGCTGTTTTTT.

The V and J genes are TRBV19 and TRBJ1-5; 11 bases match TRBD1. The CDR3 length is 16 residues. Germline lookup yields CDR1 LNHDA and CDR2 SQIVND (reference sequence). V gave up 6 bases and J gave up 3 bases; unmatched junction bases: 7. The CDR3 loop is CASRDGQGAPNQPQHF. The CDR3 DNA is TGTGCCAGTAGGGACGGACAGGGGGCCCCCAATCAGCCCCAGCATTTT.

The rearrangement links TRBV6-5 to TRBJ1-6; tentatively, D is TRBD1 (5 bases). The germline V and J ends were trimmed by 7 bases and 7 bases, with 14 bases remaining between them. The CDR3 runs 14 residues. The germline CDR1 and CDR2 sequences are MNHEY and SVGAGI. CDR3 sequence: CASTPRVGNSPLHF. For the CDR3, the DNA is TGTGCCAGCACCCCCAGGGTTGGGAATTCACCCCTCCACTTT.

This clone occurred a few times. The rearrangement joins TRBV6-5 to TRBJ2-3, with TRBD2 matching 7 bases. The ends lost 5 bases at V and 4 bases at J; junction bases unmatched: 6. CDR3 length: 14 amino acids. Germline CDR1 reads MNHEY; CDR2 reads SVGAGI. This CDR3 reads CASSLGGRADTQYF. The CDR3 DNA reads as TGTGCCAGCAGTCTTGGGGGGAGGGCAGATACGCAGTATTTT.

CDR3 residues: CASSFGGAGELFF. As DNA, the CDR3 is TGTGCCAGCAGTTTTGGGGGGGCCGGGGAGCTGTTTTTT. The chain has TRBV6-2 or TRBV6-3 and TRBJ2-2, with 7 bases lining up with TRBD2. This CDR3 contains 13 residues. Germline loops: CDR1 MNHEY, CDR2 SVGEGT. The J segment lost 6 bases and the V segment lost 4 bases, leaving 2 bases of the junction unmatched.

The chain links TRBV7-6 to TRBJ2-3, with 11 bases lining up with TRBD1. Germline V gives CDR1 SGHVS, CDR2 FNYEAQ. The V gene end was trimmed by 6 bases and the J gene end by 5 bases; junction bases not matched to a gene: 4. This CDR3 spans 14 amino acids. Here the CDR3 reads CASRGTGGKDTQYF. The CDR3 bases are TGTGCCAGCAGAGGGACAGGGGGGAAAGATACGCAGTATTTT.

The chain uses TRBV4-1 and TRBJ1-2; the D gene is possibly TRBD1 (6 bases). V lost 2 bases and J lost 5, with 15 bases in between. The germline gives CDR1 MGHRA, CDR2 YSYEKL. CDR3 length equals 15 residues. Here the CDR3 reads CASSQSHTGSYGYTF. The CDR3 DNA is TGCGCCAGCAGCCAAAGCCATACAGGGTCTTATGGCTACACCTTC.

The genes are TRBV7-2 and TRBJ1-5; 7 bases are shared with TRBD1. Germline values: CDR1 SGHTA, CDR2 FQGNSA. The CDR3 length is 16 residues. With 1 base clipped from V and 2 bases from J, the junction kept 5 bases outside the gene matches. CDR3 region: CASSLGGQAGNQPQHF. In nucleotides, the CDR3 is TGTGCCAGCAGCTTAGGCGGACAGGCTGGCAATCAGCCCCAGCATTTT. Drawing the rest from reference TRBV7-2 and TRBJ1-5, the complete variable domain is GAGVSQSPSNKVTEKGKDVELRCDPISGHTALYWYRQSLGQGLEFLIYFQGNSAPDKSGLPSDRFSAERTGGSVSTLTIQRTQQEDSAVYLCASSLGGQAGNQPQHFGDGTRLSIL.

V usage is TRBV20-1 and J usage is TRBJ1-2; D remains unclear. CDR3 length: 10 amino acids. The V end was cut by 7 bases, the J end by 1 base, with 4 bases between. Per germline, CDR1 DFQATT and CDR2 SNEGSKA (reference sequence). The CDR3 sequence is CSVGNYGYTF. CDR3 nucleotide sequence: TGCAGTGTCGGTAACTATGGCTACACCTTC.

The chain has TRBV30 and TRBJ2-3; D gene unclear. Trimming took off 2 bases at V and 2 bases at J, with 11 bases between the two ends. The CDR3 loop spans 14 amino acids. Germline lookup yields CDR1 GTSNPN and CDR2 SVGIG (reference sequence). The CDR3 DNA reads TGTGCCTGGAGTAAACTCCCAAACACAGATACGCAGTATTTT. Translating gives CAWSKLPNTDTQYF.

This chain connects TRBV18 to TRBJ1-5; 12 nucleotides agree with TRBD1. The CDR3 extends over 15 amino acids. V lost 4 bases, J lost 6 bases, and 4 bases stayed unmatched. Germline CDR1 is KGHSH and CDR2 is LQKENI. CDR3 residues: CASSQGQGARQPQHF. In DNA, the CDR3 is TGTGCCAGCTCACAGGGACAGGGGGCCCGTCAGCCCCAGCATTTT.

V gene TRBV5-1 combines with J gene TRBJ1-2, with 9 bases identical to TRBD1. Germline CDR1 is SGHRS and CDR2 is YFSETQ. Germline trimming cut 1 base from V and 6 bases from J; bases unmatched to any gene: 7. The CDR3 spans 15 residues. This CDR3 reads CASSLLFGTGNGYTF. In DNA form, the CDR3 reads TGCGCCAGCAGCTTGTTATTCGGGACAGGGAATGGCTACACCTTC.

The V and J genes are TRBV28 and TRBJ1-3; possibly TRBD1 for D (5 bases). The CDR3 has 18 amino acids. The germline CDR1 and CDR2 sequences are MDHEN and SYDVKM. The germline V and J ends were trimmed by 2 bases and 0 bases, with 17 bases remaining between them. The CDR3 spells CASSLGGAPLRSGNTIYF. In nucleotides, the CDR3 is TGTGCCAGCAGTTTAGGAGGGGCCCCCCTTCGCTCTGGAAACACCATATATTTT.

The chain couples TRBV9 to TRBJ1-2; 8 bases map to TRBD1. Germline CDR1 and CDR2: SGDLS and YYNGEE. There are 15 residues in the CDR3. The V and J ends lost 3 bases and 2 bases, in that order; junction bases with no gene match: 6. CDR3 coding DNA: TGTGCCAGCAGCGCTCGGACAGGGCTGAACTATGGCTACACCTTC. It is translated as CASSARTGLNYGYTF.

The gene calls are TRBV2 and TRBJ2-3, with D maybe TRBD2 (5 bases). V lost 5 bases to trimming and J lost 4 bases, with 16 bases between them. Germline-derived CDR1 and CDR2 are SNHLY and FYNNEI. This CDR3 has 15 residues. The CDR3 loop reads CASSISEGRADTQYF. CDR3 in DNA: TGTGCCAGCAGTATCAGCGAGGGTCGAGCAGATACGCAGTATTTT.

The chain has TRBV6-2 or TRBV6-3 and TRBJ2-1; TRBD2 matches 10 bases. The CDR3 loop spans 16 amino acids. After removal of 0 bases from V and 9 bases from J, the junction contained 8 bases not matched to a gene. Germline loops: CDR1 MNHEY, CDR2 SVGEGT. CDR3 in amino acids: CASSYSMSGRAGEQFF. Here the CDR3 DNA reads TGTGCCAGCAGTTACTCGATGAGCGGGAGGGCCGGTGAGCAGTTCTTC.

This chain joins TRBV3-1 (or the pseudogene TRBV3-2) and TRBJ2-7; TRBD2 matches 7 bases. J was trimmed by 0 bases and V by 0 bases; bases with no gene match: 5. CDR3 length: 16 amino acids. Germline V CDR1 and CDR2: LGHDT, YNNKEL (reference sequence). The CDR3 region has the DNA TGTGCCAGCAGCCAAGAAGAAGCGGGGCACTCCTACGAGCAGTACTTC. Protein: CASSQEEAGHSYEQYF.

CDR3 sequence (DNA): TGCGCCAGCAGCACTCAGCCTGTGACAGGCATGAACACTGAAGCTTTCTTT. As protein: CASSTQPVTGMNTEAFF. The chain has TRBV5-1 and TRBJ1-1; perhaps TRBD1 as D (6 bases). CDR1 and CDR2 (germline): SGHRS, YFSETQ. Trimming pared 4 bases from V and 0 bases from J, leaving 19 bases between. The CDR3 totals 17 residues.

The chain links TRBV7-2 to TRBJ2-5; TRBD2 agrees at 9 bases. CDR1 SGHTA and CDR2 FQGNSA come from the germline V gene. This CDR3 comprises 16 residues. The junction had 9 bases not matched to a gene; V was cut back by 5 bases and J by 2 bases. The CDR3: CASSTSGAGGQETQYF. Written as DNA, the CDR3 is TGTGCCAGCAGCACTTCGGGGGCGGGAGGGCAAGAGACCCAGTACTTC.

The gene calls are TRBV5-1 and TRBJ1-6; a weak D match, TRBD1 (6 bases). There are 13 residues in the CDR3. CDR1 SGHRS and CDR2 YFSETQ come from the germline V gene. V was shortened by 2 bases and J by 7 bases, with 7 bases between the two germline ends. CDR3 sequence: CASSLGTNSPLHF. The CDR3 nucleotides read TGCGCCAGCAGCTTAGGGACAAATTCACCCCTCCACTTT.

V is TRBV7-2 and J is TRBJ1-6; 7 nucleotides align to TRBD1. The germline gives CDR1 SGHTA, CDR2 FQGNSA. With V trimmed by 4 bases and J by 10 bases, 7 bases remained unmatched. The CDR3 runs to 14 residues. The CDR3 DNA reads as TGTGCCAGCAGCTCTCGACAGGGCTACTCACCCCTCCACTTT. Its protein is CASSSRQGYSPLHF.

In this sample, this clone turned up a few times. V is TRBV5-8 and J is TRBJ1-1; 7 positions match TRBD1. The germline V gene encodes CDR1 SGHTS and CDR2 YDEGEE. CDR3 size: 19 residues. J lost 5 bases, V lost 4 bases, and 23 bases had no gene match. CDR3 loop: CASSRGGRQGLLRGTEAFF. As DNA, the CDR3 is TGTGCCAGCAGCCGGGGGGGGAGACAGGGCCTCTTAAGGGGTACTGAAGCTTTCTTT.

This clone appeared a single time. The chain has TRBV6-1 and TRBJ2-1, with D tentatively TRBD2 (6 bases). The CDR3 sequence is 17 residues long. V lost 2 bases and J 0 bases, leaving 14 bases between the germline ends. Germline lookup yields CDR1 MNHNS and CDR2 SASEGT. The CDR3 DNA reads TGTGCCAGCAGTGAACTAGCAGGAGGGGCCTCCTACAATGAGCAGTTCTTC. Translation gives CASSELAGGASYNEQFF.

The V call is TRBV7-2, the J call TRBJ1-5; a weak D match, TRBD1 (5 bases). Looked up from germline, CDR1 is SGHTA and CDR2 is FQGNSA. The CDR3 contains 16 residues. Trimming pared 5 bases from V and 2 bases from J, leaving 16 bases between. The CDR3 coding sequence is TGTGCCAGCAGCCCGTGGACAACCCGGGGCAATCAGCCCCAGCATTTT. Amino acid sequence: CASSPWTTRGNQPQHF. The variable domain in full, completed from reference TRBV7-2 and TRBJ1-5, reads GAGVSQSPSNKVTEKGKDVELRCDPISGHTALYWYRQSLGQGLEFLIYFQGNSAPDKSGLPSDRFSAERTGGSVSTLTIQRTQQEDSAVYLCASSPWTTRGNQPQHFGDGTRLSIL.